The clone carrying this TCR beta chain was picked up many times. The antigen is unknown. The source of the sample is a study of T cell repertoires in cytomegalovirus infection. Using its own MiXCR run on the reads, TCRdb lists one record per CDR3 protein. This sample has 110,000 or so distinct CDR3 sequences, with about 30% found just once. Whole-study findings and limits: Of the TCR beta families, the public ones yielded a cumulative frequency that identified carriers of CMV plus the relevant HLA. CMV-specific TCR beta clonotypes restricted by HLA-C were the ones dominating the ex vivo response.

The CDR3 contains 14 residues. The germline V gene encodes CDR1 SEHNR and CDR2 FQNEAQ (reference sequence). V lost 0 bases, J lost 2 bases, and 8 bases lay in between. This receptor was taken from a human donor in good health (CMV status not recorded). Some clones in this sample may be carry-over from other donors' samples. This chain links TRBV7-9 with TRBJ2-7; D is uncertain. The sample here was CD8+ T cells from cultured PBMCs, taken from culture after CMV antigen stimulation. The CDR3 region is CASSLALATYEQYF. In nucleotides, the CDR3 is TGTGCCAGCAGCTTAGCCCTGGCAACCTACGAGCAGTACTTC.